A selection of T cell receptor beta chains follows, all from one sample in a study of blood T cells in healthy people across ages. TCRdb re-called the 5' RACE reads with MiXCR, one entry per CDR3 protein. The table records roughly 1,700,000 distinct CDR3 sequences, approximately 28% of them present only once. The specimen sequenced was blood. These TCRs come from a woman under 40 in good health. The CDR3 runs from the conserved cysteine through the conserved F or W.

j_call v_call cdr3_aa
TRBJ2-7 TRBV24-1 CATSAIGTSEQYF
TRBJ2-7 TRBV11-2 CASSLPGLAGAEQYF
TRBJ2-5 TRBV20-1 CSARDREGITPETQYF
TRBJ1-2 TRBV7-2 CASSLSADSGGNTF
TRBJ1-5 TRBV24-1 CATSPGRNQPQHF
TRBJ2-7 TRBV20-1 CSANPRGPSYEQYF
TRBJ2-6 TRBV9 CASSVIGTGANVLTF
TRBJ2-1 TRBV4-1 CASSQDFPILSSYNEQFF
TRBJ2-3 TRBV18 CASSPQPGQASTDTQYF
TRBJ1-5 TRBV5-1 CASRLTAGPNQPQHF
TRBJ2-5 TRBV7-2 CASRLLAGQETQYF
TRBJ1-5 TRBV21-1 CASSPEKEGYSNQPQHF
TRBJ1-2 TRBV9 CASSPNRGANGYTF
TRBJ1-6 TRBV5-1 CASSPTTPGRDNSPLHF
TRBJ2-7 TRBV10-2 CASSEGETYEQYF
TRBJ2-4 TRBV28 CASSSLPRGATKNIQYF
TRBJ2-1 TRBV2 CASRATGGPHNEQFF
TRBJ1-5 TRBV18 CASSPTGVFNQPQHF
TRBJ2-3 TRBV29-1 CSEPPLWPPDTQYF
TRBJ2-5 TRBV29-1 CSVEGGAVQETQYF
TRBJ2-1 TRBV7-9 CASSKTLLSPYNEQFF
TRBJ2-3 TRBV4-1 CASSQGVAGGSDTQYF
TRBJ1-2 TRBV4-2 CASSQGVSTDGYTF
TRBJ2-7 TRBV7-8 CASSSGAGPFYEQYF
TRBJ1-4 TRBV5-1 CASSFRQAINEKLFF
TRBJ2-4 TRBV5-1 CASSFEGVNIQYF
TRBJ2-3 TRBV5-1 CASRYLAASTDTQYF
TRBJ2-4 TRBV20-1 CSAKRTGKNIQYF
TRBJ2-7 TRBV9 CASSVANGPRHQQYF
TRBJ2-7 TRBV7-3 CAGSIDRGYNEQYF
TRBJ2-4 TRBV12-3/TRBV12-4 CASSLEGSKNIQYF
TRBJ2-5 TRBV29-1 CSVEDLKVGETQYF
TRBJ2-7 TRBV28 CASSLGTGRLEQYF
TRBJ2-5 TRBV20-1 CSAGTGIQETQYF
. TRBV14 CASSRPTGGLALVENEQYF
TRBJ2-3 TRBV20-1 CSAFQTSDDTQYF
TRBJ2-2 TRBV6-2/TRBV6-3 CASSRLAIGELFF
TRBJ2-1 TRBV20-1 CSAEPGLAGGLYNEQFF
TRBJ2-3 TRBV6-1 CASRVAGAGDTQYF
TRBJ1-1 TRBV9 CASSVGRGGEAFF
TRBJ1-4 TRBV4-1 CASSQVGTDNEKLFF
TRBJ2-3 TRBV5-1 CASSGSGNTDTQYF
TRBJ2-1 TRBV2 CASSVGEQFF
TRBJ2-7 TRBV5-6 CASSLEGQAIYEQYF
TRBJ2-3 TRBV12-3/TRBV12-4 CASSRRRLEQYF
TRBJ2-4 TRBV3-1 CASSQGRTDQQYF
TRBJ2-1 TRBV4-3 CASSQAKFYNEQFF
TRBJ1-2 TRBV5-1 CASSLDREGRYGYTF
TRBJ2-4 TRBV6-5 CASRPGGVENIQYF
TRBJ2-7 TRBV20-1 CSASQSLYEQYF
TRBJ2-1 TRBV27 CASSPTSAGEQFF
TRBJ1-5 TRBV4-3 CASSQVGGGQPQHF
TRBJ1-2 TRBV5-1 CASSLLDRSYGYTF
TRBJ2-2 TRBV6-1 CASMKAGELFF
. TRBV28 CASSGGGRLNEQYF